Described below is a single TCR beta chain sequence and its context. The table came from immunoSEQ multiplex PCR; TCRdb's copy has only in-frame clones and leaves some out. The table shows 40,000 to 50,000 clones, with about 91% occurring only once. This sample is part of a study of T cell changes during pregnancy in multiple sclerosis. The CDR3 spans 14 residues. Per the germline V gene, CDR1 is MNHEY and CDR2 is SVGAGI. Trimming removed 8 bases from V and 1 base from J, with 14 bases in between. The receptor's source is a female donor in good health, enrolled as a control in a pregnancy study. The rearrangement joins TRBV6-5 to TRBJ1-1; the D is unclear. Sequenced here: CD4+ T cells from peripheral blood mononuclear cells, sampled in the second trimester of pregnancy. CDR3 nucleotides: TGTGCCAGCCGTAGTAGAAGTACGAACACTGAAGCTTTCTTT. It specifies CASRSRSTNTEAFF.